These 5 T cell receptor beta chains came from one sample sequenced in a study of PD-1 blockade in classical Hodgkin lymphoma. Every patient had relapsed following autologous stem cell transplantation, and cohorts differed in brentuximab vedotin exposure. TCRdb's table, derived via immunoSEQ multiplex PCR, lists solely in-frame clones and lacks some. The sample carries some 17,000 clones, around 76% recorded once. The input for sequencing was peripheral blood mononuclear cells (PBMCs), taken before the second cycle of nivolumab. The receptors derive from a human donor with classical Hodgkin lymphoma.

This clone was seen a single time. This chain joins TRBV6-5 and TRBJ2-7; TRBD2 aligns across 9 bases. The V segment lost 4 bases and the J segment 2 bases; nucleotides outside the gene matches: 9. Germline CDR1 reads MNHEY; CDR2 reads SVGAGI. This CDR3 is built from 16 residues. The CDR3, as DNA: TGTGCCAGCAGTTTCGCTTCTAGCGGGGTGACCTACGAGCAGTACTTC. It translates to CASSFASSGVTYEQYF.

Only one count was recorded for this clone. The chain links TRBV2 to TRBJ2-5; D is uncertain. There are 11 residues in the CDR3. The V end lost 5 bases, the J end lost 4 bases, and 5 bases lay between the germline ends. Germline loops: CDR1 SNHLY, CDR2 FYNNEI. CDR3 DNA sequence: TGTGCCAGCAGTTACTTAGAGACCCAGTACTTC. Translated, it gives CASSYLETQYF.

The chain carries TRBV21-1 and TRBJ2-2; the D call in the table, TRBD1, was not verified against the DNA. TRBV21-1 is a documented pseudogene. The CDR3 spans 15 residues. CDR3 protein: CASSNGQSATGELFF. The CDR3 DNA reads TGTGCCAGCAGCAACGGACAGTCGGCCACCGGGGAGCTGTTTTTT.

This chain joins TRBV4-1 and TRBJ1-1; D gene unclear. V lost 1 base to trimming and J lost 1 base, with 10 bases between them. The CDR3 loop spans 15 amino acids. The germline V gene has CDR1 MGHRA and CDR2 YSYEKL. The CDR3 sequence is CASSQVAQENTEAFF. Written as DNA, the CDR3 is TGCGCCAGCAGCCAAGTGGCGCAGGAGAACACTGAAGCTTTCTTT.

The rearrangement links TRBV20-1 to TRBJ1-3, with D uncertain. V lost 6 bases to trimming and J lost 4 bases, with 7 bases between them. This CDR3 is 11 amino acids long. The germline gives CDR1 DFQATT, CDR2 SNEGSKA (reference sequence). CDR3 in amino acids: CSAYGGNTIYF. CDR3 DNA: TGCAGTGCGTATGGCGGAAACACCATATATTTT.